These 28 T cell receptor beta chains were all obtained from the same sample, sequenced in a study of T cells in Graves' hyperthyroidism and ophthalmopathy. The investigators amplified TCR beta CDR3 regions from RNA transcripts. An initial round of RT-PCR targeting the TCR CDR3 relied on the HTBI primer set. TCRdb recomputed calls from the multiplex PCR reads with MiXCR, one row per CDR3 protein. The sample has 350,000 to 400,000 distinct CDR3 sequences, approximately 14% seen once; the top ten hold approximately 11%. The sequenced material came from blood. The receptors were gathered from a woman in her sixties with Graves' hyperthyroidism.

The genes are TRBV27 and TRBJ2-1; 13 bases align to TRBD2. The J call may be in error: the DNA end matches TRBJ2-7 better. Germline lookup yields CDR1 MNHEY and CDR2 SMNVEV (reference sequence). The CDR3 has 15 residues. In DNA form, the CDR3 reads TGTGCCAGCAGCTTGGAACTAGCGGGAGGGAATGAGCAGTACTTC. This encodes CASSLELAGGNEQYF.

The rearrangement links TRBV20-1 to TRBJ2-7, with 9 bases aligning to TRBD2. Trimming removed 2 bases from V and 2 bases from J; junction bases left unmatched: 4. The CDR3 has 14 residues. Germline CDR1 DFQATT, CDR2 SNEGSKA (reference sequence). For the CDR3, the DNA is TGCAGTGCTAGACTAGCGGGACTCGCCTACGAGCAGTACTTC. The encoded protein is CSARLAGLAYEQYF.

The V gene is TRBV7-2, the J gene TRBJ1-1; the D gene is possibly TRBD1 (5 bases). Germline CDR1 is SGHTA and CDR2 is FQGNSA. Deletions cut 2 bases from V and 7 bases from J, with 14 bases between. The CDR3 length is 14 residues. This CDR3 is CASSLSSGGVEAFF. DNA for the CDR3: TGTGCCAGCAGCTTATCGTCCGGGGGGGTTGAAGCTTTCTTT. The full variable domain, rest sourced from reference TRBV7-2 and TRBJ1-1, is GAGVSQSPSNKVTEKGKDVELRCDPISGHTALYWYRQSLGQGLEFLIYFQGNSAPDKSGLPSDRFSAERTGGSVSTLTIQRTQQEDSAVYLCASSLSSGGVEAFFGQGTRLTVV.

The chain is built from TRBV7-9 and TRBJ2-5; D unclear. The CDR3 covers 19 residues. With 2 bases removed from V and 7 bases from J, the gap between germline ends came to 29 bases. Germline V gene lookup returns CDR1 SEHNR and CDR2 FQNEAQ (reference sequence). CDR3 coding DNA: TGTGCCAGCAGCTTACACGGGTACTCTATGGACGCCCCGATGGTGACCCAGTACTTC. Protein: CASSLHGYSMDAPMVTQYF. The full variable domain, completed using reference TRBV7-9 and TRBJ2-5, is DTGVSQNPRHKITKRGQNVTFRCDPISEHNRLYWYRQTLGQGPEFLTYFQNEAQLEKSRLLSDRFSAERPKGSFSTLEIQRTEQGDSAMYLCASSLHGYSMDAPMVTQYFGPGTRLLVL.

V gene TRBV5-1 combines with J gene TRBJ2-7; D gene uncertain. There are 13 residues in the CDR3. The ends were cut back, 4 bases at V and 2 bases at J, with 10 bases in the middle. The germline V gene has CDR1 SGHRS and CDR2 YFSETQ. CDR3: CASSPRSAYEQYF. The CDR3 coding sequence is TGCGCCAGCAGCCCGAGGTCAGCCTACGAGCAGTACTTC.

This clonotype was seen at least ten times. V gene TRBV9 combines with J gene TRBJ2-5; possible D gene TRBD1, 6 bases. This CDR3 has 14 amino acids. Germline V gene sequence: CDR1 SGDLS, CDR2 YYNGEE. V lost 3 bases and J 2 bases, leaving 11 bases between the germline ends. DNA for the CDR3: TGTGCCAGCAGCGGGACAGACTGGCAAGAGACCCAGTACTTC. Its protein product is CASSGTDWQETQYF.

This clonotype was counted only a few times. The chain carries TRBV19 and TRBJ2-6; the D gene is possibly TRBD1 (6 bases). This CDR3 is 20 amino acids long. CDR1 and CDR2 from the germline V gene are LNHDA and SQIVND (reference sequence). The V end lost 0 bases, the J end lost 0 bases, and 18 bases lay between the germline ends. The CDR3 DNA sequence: TGTGCCAGTAGTATAGACAGGCCGGGCAGGGGACCCTCTGGGGCCAACGTCCTGACTTTC. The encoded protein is CASSIDRPGRGPSGANVLTF.

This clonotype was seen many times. The chain's CDR3 is CASSQEVRSYEQYF. As DNA, the CDR3 is TGTGCCAGCAGCCAAGAGGTCCGTTCCTACGAGCAGTACTTC. The chain recombines TRBV3-1 with TRBJ2-7; no definite D call. Germline V lookup: CDR1 LGHDT, CDR2 YNNKEL (reference sequence). CDR3 length: 14 amino acids. V was shortened by 0 bases and J by 1 base, with 7 bases between the two germline ends.

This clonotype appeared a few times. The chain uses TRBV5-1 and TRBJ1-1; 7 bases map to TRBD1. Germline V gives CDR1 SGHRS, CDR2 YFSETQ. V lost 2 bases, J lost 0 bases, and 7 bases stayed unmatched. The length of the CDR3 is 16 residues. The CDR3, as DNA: TGCGCCAGCAGCTTACCTTCGACAGGGATGAACACTGAAGCTTTCTTT. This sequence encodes CASSLPSTGMNTEAFF.

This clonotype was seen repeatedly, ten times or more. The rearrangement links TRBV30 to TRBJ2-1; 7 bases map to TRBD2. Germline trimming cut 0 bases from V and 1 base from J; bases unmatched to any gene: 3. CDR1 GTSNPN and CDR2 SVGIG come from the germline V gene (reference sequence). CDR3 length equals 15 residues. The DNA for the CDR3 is TGTGCCTGGAGTGTTCTGGGACTATCCTACAATGAGCAGTTCTTC. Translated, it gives CAWSVLGLSYNEQFF.

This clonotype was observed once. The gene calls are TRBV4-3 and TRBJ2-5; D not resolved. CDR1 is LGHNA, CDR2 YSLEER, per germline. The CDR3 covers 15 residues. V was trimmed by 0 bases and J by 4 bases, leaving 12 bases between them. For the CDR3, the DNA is TGCGCCAGCAGCCAAGAACCGAGCTACCCAGAGACCCAGTACTTC. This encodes CASSQEPSYPETQYF.

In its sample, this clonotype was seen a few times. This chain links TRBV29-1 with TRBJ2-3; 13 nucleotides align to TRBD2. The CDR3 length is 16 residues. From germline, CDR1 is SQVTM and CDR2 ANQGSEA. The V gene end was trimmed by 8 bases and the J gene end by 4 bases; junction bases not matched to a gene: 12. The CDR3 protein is CSIWTRLAGGPDTQYF. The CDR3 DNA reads TGCAGCATTTGGACCCGACTAGCGGGAGGTCCAGATACGCAGTATTTT.

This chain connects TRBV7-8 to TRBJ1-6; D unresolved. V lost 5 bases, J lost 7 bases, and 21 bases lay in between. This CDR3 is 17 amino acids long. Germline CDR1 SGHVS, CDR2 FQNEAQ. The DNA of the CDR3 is TGTGCCAGCAGCCCGTCAGCTGCTTTGGGTCGGAATTCACCCCTCCACTTT. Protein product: CASSPSAALGRNSPLHF.

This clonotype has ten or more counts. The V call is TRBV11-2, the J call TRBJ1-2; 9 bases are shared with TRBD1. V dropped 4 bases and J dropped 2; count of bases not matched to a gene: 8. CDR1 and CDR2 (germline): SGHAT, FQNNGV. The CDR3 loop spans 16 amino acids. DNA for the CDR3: TGTGCCAGCAGCTCATTCCGGGACAGGGCGAACTATGGCTACACCTTC. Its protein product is CASSSFRDRANYGYTF.

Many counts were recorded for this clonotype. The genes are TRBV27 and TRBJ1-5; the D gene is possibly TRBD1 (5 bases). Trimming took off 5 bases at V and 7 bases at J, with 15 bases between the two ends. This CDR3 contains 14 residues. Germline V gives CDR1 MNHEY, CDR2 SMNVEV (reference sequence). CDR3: CASSGLAGYQPQHF. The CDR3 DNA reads TGTGCCAGCAGTGGATTAGCAGGGTACCAGCCCCAGCATTTT.

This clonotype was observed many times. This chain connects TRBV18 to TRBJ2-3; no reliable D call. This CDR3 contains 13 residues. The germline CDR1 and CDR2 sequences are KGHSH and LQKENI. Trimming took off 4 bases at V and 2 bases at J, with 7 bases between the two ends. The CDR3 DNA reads TGTGCCAGCTCACAACCAAACACAGATACGCAGTATTTT. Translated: CASSQPNTDTQYF.

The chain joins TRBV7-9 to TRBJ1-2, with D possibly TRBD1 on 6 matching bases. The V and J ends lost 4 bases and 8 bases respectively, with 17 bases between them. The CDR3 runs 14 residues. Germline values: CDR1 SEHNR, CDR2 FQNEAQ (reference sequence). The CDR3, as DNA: TGTGCCAGCAGCTCTCTAAGCGGGACATTCGGCTACACCTTC. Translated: CASSSLSGTFGYTF.

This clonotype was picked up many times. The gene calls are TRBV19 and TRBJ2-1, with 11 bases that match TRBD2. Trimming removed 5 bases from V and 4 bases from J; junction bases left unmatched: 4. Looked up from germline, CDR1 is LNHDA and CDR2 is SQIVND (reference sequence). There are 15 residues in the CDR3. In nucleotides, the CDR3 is TGTGCCAGTAGTGCACTAGCGGGAGAATACAATGAGCAGTTCTTC. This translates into CASSALAGEYNEQFF.

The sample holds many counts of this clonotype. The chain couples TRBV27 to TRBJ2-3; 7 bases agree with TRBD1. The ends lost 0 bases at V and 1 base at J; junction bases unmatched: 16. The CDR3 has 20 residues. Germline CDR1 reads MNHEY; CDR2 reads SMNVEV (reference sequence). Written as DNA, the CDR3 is TGTGCCAGCAGTTTATCGAACGGGACAGTTCGGATAGTTCGCACAGATACGCAGTATTTT. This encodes CASSLSNGTVRIVRTDTQYF.

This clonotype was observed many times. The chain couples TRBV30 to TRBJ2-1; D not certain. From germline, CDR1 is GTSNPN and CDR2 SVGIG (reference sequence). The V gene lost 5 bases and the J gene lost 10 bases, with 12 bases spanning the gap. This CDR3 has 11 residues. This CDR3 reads CAWLEWSEQFF. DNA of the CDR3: TGTGCCTGGTTGGAGTGGAGCGAGCAGTTCTTC.

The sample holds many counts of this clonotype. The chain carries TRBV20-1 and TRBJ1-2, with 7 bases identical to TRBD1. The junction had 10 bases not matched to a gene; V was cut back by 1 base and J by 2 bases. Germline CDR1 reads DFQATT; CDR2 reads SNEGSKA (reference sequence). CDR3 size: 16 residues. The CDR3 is CSARGSTDRENYGYTF. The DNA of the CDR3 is TGCAGTGCTAGAGGCTCTACTGACAGGGAGAACTATGGCTACACCTTC.

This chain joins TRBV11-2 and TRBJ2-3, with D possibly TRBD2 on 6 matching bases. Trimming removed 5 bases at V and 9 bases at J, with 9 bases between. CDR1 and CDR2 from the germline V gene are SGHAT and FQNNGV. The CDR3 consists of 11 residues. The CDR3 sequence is CASSRDSTQYF. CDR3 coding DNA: TGTGCCAGCAGCCGGGACTCAACGCAGTATTTT.

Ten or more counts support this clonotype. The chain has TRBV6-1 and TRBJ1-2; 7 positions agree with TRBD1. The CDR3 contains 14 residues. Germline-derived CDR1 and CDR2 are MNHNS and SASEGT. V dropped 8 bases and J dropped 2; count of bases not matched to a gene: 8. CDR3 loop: CASRPAGGNYGYTF. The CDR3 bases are TGTGCCAGCCGACCGGCAGGGGGGAACTATGGCTACACCTTC.

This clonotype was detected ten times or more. CDR3 region: CASSEGRDSYEQYF. In DNA, the CDR3 is TGTGCCAGCAGTGAAGGAAGGGATTCCTACGAGCAGTACTTC. This rearrangement joins TRBV2 to TRBJ2-7; no clear D gene. Trimming pared 1 base from V and 1 base from J, leaving 8 bases between. There are 14 residues in the CDR3. Germline CDR1 SNHLY, CDR2 FYNNEI.

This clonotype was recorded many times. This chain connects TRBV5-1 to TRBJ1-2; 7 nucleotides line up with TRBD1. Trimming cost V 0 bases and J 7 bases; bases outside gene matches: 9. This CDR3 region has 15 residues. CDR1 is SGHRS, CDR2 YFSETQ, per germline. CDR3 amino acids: CASSLESGGSSGYTF. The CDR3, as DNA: TGCGCCAGCAGCTTGGAGTCAGGGGGGAGTAGTGGCTACACCTTC.

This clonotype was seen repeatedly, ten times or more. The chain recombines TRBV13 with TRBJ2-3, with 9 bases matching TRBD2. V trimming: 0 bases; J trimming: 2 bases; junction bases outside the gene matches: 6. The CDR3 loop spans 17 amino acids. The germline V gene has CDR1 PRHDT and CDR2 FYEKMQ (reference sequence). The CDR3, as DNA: TGTGCCAGCAGCTTAGGTCCGGCTAGCGGGAACACAGATACGCAGTATTTT. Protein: CASSLGPASGNTDTQYF. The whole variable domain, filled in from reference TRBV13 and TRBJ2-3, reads AAGVIQSPRHLIKEKRETATLKCYPIPRHDTVYWYQQGPGQDPQFLISFYEKMQSDKGSIPDRFSAQQFSDYHSELNMSSLELGDSALYFCASSLGPASGNTDTQYFGPGTRLTVL.

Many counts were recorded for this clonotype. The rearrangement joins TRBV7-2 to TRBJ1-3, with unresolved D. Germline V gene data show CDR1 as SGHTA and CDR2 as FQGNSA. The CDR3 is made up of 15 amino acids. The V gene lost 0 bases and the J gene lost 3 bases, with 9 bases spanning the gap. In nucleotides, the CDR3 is TGTGCCAGCAGCTTAGCTAGTGGGTTTGGAAACACCATATATTTT. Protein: CASSLASGFGNTIYF.

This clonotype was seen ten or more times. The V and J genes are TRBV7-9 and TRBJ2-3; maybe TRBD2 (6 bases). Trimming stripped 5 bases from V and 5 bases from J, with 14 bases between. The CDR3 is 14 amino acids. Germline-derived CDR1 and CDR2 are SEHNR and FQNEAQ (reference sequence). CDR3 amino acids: CASSTKRAGDTQYF. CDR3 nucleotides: TGTGCCAGCAGCACAAAGCGGGCAGGAGATACGCAGTATTTT.